Each of the 20 T cell receptor beta chains below was sequenced from the same sample in a study of T cells in tuberculosis (dated by TCRdb to 2016 to 2018). PBMC were thawed, rested overnight, stained with a GMM-loaded CD1B tetramer, a Live/Dead dye and anti-CD3, and then sorted on a FACS Aria II. The CD1B tetramers were loaded with C32 glucose monomycolate that had been purified from Rhodococcus equi. Libraries were constructed by the immunoSEQ multiplex PCR assay. This immuneACCESS table, as held by TCRdb, lists in-frame sequences with V and J called but not all clones. Of the missing ones, under half trace to an unresolved V gene in checked studies; the others have no known cause. Across this sample there are 55,000 to 70,000 clones, with 65% to 90% seen only once. The leading ten clones occupy around 13% of the sample. Sample: CD1b-GMM tetramer-negative cells sorted from PBMCs. Per the publication, the cell subset or site label means: T cells not binding CD1B-GMM tetramer, sorted from same donor. These receptors all stem from an adult woman with latent tuberculosis.

On this clone: The same CDR3 can be traced to other DNA sequences in this sample. As DNA, the CDR3 is TGTGCCAGCTTATACTTGGGGAGGGACTCACCCCTCCACTTT. Protein sequence: CASLYLGRDSPLHF. V gene TRBV6-1 combines with J gene TRBJ1-6; perhaps TRBD1 as D (5 bases). Germline V gene lookup returns CDR1 MNHNS and CDR2 SASEGT. Trimming pared 8 bases from V and 10 bases from J, leaving 18 bases between. The CDR3 sequence is 14 residues long.

The chain couples TRBV4-1 to TRBJ1-4, with no clear D. V was trimmed by 11 bases and J by 0 bases, leaving 16 bases between them. This CDR3 comprises 15 residues. In germline, CDR1 is MGHRA, CDR2 YSYEKL. The CDR3 spells CAPNPRFSTNEKLFF. The CDR3, as DNA: TGCGCCCCTAACCCCCGTTTTTCAACTAATGAAAAACTGTTTTTT.

This rearrangement joins TRBV7-7 to TRBJ2-3, with D perhaps matching TRBD1 (5 bases). This CDR3 region has 15 residues. V lost 1 base, J lost 5 bases, and 13 bases lay in between. The germline V gene encodes CDR1 SSHAT and CDR2 FNYEAQ (reference sequence). This CDR3 reads CASSLGSGFEDTQYF. CDR3 sequence (DNA): TGTGCCAGCAGCTTAGGGTCAGGGTTTGAAGATACGCAGTATTTT.

The sample holds one count of this clone. The chain joins TRBV28 to TRBJ1-2; perhaps TRBD1 as D (5 bases). The germline gives CDR1 MDHEN, CDR2 SYDVKM. V was pared by 5 bases and J by 5 bases, with 15 bases between. This CDR3 is built from 14 residues. CDR3 protein: CASSLIYGGYGYTF. The DNA of the CDR3 is TGTGCCAGCAGTCTAATTTACGGGGGGTATGGCTACACCTTC.

The chain combines TRBV29-1 with TRBJ2-1; D is ambiguous. Germline CDR1 reads SQVTM; CDR2 reads ANQGSEA. V was cut by 2 bases and J by 4 bases, with 3 bases left in between. CDR3 size: 11 residues. CDR3 amino acids: CSVEQYNEQFF. The CDR3 bases are TGCAGCGTTGAACAGTACAATGAGCAGTTCTTC.

The table lists this clone with a count of one. The chain has TRBV2 and TRBJ1-1; unclear D gene. Germline CDR1 reads SNHLY; CDR2 reads FYNNEI. With 11 bases removed from V and 5 bases from J, the gap between germline ends came to 21 bases. There are 14 residues in the CDR3. CDR3 bases: TGTGCCGGAAAAAAGGTCCTCTCGGGGACTGAAGCTTTCTTT. Translating gives CAGKKVLSGTEAFF.

The chain couples TRBV28 to TRBJ1-3, with 9 bases aligning to TRBD1. This CDR3 comprises 14 residues. From germline, CDR1 is MDHEN and CDR2 SYDVKM. V lost 5 bases to trimming and J lost 8 bases; unmatched junction nucleotides: 7. The CDR3 loop reads CASSRGTGRDTIYF. For the CDR3, the DNA is TGTGCCAGCAGTAGGGGGACAGGGAGAGACACCATATATTTT.

This clone appeared a few times. The CDR3 spells CASRGPGGGQPQHF. Here the CDR3 DNA reads TGTGCCAGCAGAGGCCCGGGGGGGGGTCAGCCCCAGCATTTT. The chain uses TRBV2 and TRBJ1-5, with TRBD1 as a possible D gene (5 bases). V was cut by 6 bases and J by 6 bases, with 15 bases left in between. Germline loops: CDR1 SNHLY, CDR2 FYNNEI. The CDR3 consists of 14 residues.

V is TRBV7-2 and J is TRBJ2-1; D is perhaps TRBD1 (5 bases). Trimming shortened V by 5 bases and J by 7 bases, and 12 bases separated the two germline ends. The V gene's germline CDR1 is SGHTA and CDR2 FQGNSA. The CDR3 contains 13 residues. The CDR3 loop is CASSLPKGNEQFF. The DNA for the CDR3 is TGTGCCAGCAGCCTACCGAAGGGGAATGAGCAGTTCTTC.

By sample share, this clone is large. J is TRBJ2-7 and V is TRBV2, with D possibly being TRBD2 (6 bases). Trimming took off 1 base at V and 4 bases at J, with 8 bases between the two ends. The CDR3 is 13 residues long. The germline gives CDR1 SNHLY, CDR2 FYNNEI. The CDR3 spells CASSEDGGYEQYF. DNA of the CDR3: TGTGCCAGCAGTGAAGATGGAGGGTACGAGCAGTACTTC.

V is TRBV5-6 and J is TRBJ1-5; D unresolved. Germline V lookup: CDR1 SGHDT, CDR2 YYEEEE. The CDR3 is 15 residues long. The germline V and J ends were trimmed by 1 base and 4 bases, with 12 bases remaining between them. CDR3 in DNA: TGTGCCAGCAGCTTGAGGGCGGGAGTGAATCAGCCCCAGCATTTT. This codes for CASSLRAGVNQPQHF.

This clone was observed a single time. The V call is TRBV7-8, the J call TRBJ1-2; 9 nucleotides match TRBD1. Germline CDR1 and CDR2: SGHVS and FQNEAQ. CDR3 size: 14 residues. V lost 2 bases and J lost 4; bases outside the gene matches: 2. CDR3 loop: CASSLLTGGYGYTF. Written as DNA, the CDR3 is TGTGCCAGCAGCTTACTGACAGGGGGCTATGGCTACACCTTC.

The chain uses TRBV7-2 and TRBJ2-2; 7 positions match TRBD2. The germline CDR1 and CDR2 sequences are SGHTA and FQGNSA. The CDR3 is 15 amino acids. The junction had 6 bases not matched to a gene; V was cut back by 5 bases and J by 3 bases. CDR3: CASSGGRADTGELFF. The DNA for the CDR3 is TGTGCCAGCAGCGGGGGGAGGGCCGACACCGGGGAGCTGTTTTTT.

V and J are TRBV5-1 and TRBJ1-2, with 10 bases matching TRBD1. The CDR3 is 18 amino acids. CDR1 is SGHRS, CDR2 YFSETQ, per germline. The trim removed 4 bases at V and 4 bases at J, leaving 16 bases unmatched. CDR3 DNA: TGCGCCAGCAGCCTGAAAGCGTACCGGGACAGGGGAGGCTATGGCTACACCTTC. It codes for CASSLKAYRDRGGYGYTF.

CDR3 loop: CPGRGPRNEQSRANVLTF. DNA for the CDR3: TGTCCTGGGAGGGGCCCACGAAACGAACAAAGTCGGGCCAACGTCCTGACTTTC. This chain joins TRBV22-1 and TRBJ2-6; no check of the table's D call, TRBD1, against the DNA was made. TRBV22-1 is a documented pseudogene. There are 18 residues in the CDR3.

This clone occurred once. The rearrangement links TRBV6-1 to TRBJ1-3; 12 nucleotides agree with TRBD1. The CDR3 loop spans 15 amino acids. The V segment lost 7 bases and the J segment 5 bases; nucleotides outside the gene matches: 6. CDR1 is MNHNS and CDR2 is SASEGT in the germline V gene. CDR3 residues: CASTRGTGGRNTIYF. The CDR3 nucleotides read TGTGCCAGCACTCGAGGGACAGGGGGCAGAAACACCATATATTTT.

The rearrangement links TRBV9 to TRBJ2-5; 13 positions agree with TRBD2. The CDR3 totals 17 residues. CDR1 and CDR2 from the germline V gene are SGDLS and YYNGEE. Trimming removed 4 bases from V and 2 bases from J; junction bases left unmatched: 8. The CDR3 DNA reads TGTGCCAGCAGCCCTGGGACTAGCGGGAAATGGCAAGAGACCCAGTACTTC. Protein: CASSPGTSGKWQETQYF.

The J gene is TRBJ1-5, the V gene TRBV6-1; D ambiguous. The germline CDR1 and CDR2 sequences are MNHNS and SASEGT. Trimming pared 5 bases from V and 0 bases from J, leaving 11 bases between. This CDR3 has 15 residues. CDR3 amino acids: CASSRARDSNQPQHF. The DNA for the CDR3 is TGTGCCAGCAGTCGGGCGAGGGATAGCAATCAGCCCCAGCATTTT.

V gene TRBV27 combines with J gene TRBJ1-1, with 7 bases that match TRBD1. CDR1 is MNHEY and CDR2 is SMNVEV in the germline V gene (reference sequence). The CDR3 is made up of 14 amino acids. V gave up 3 bases and J gave up 4 bases; unmatched junction bases: 5. DNA for the CDR3: TGTGCCAGCAGTTTCCGGAACAGGGGCACTGAAGCTTTCTTT. Translation: CASSFRNRGTEAFF.

This clone is a singleton in its sample. The V gene is TRBV2, the J gene TRBJ2-5; 7 bases are a match to TRBD1. Germline lookup yields CDR1 SNHLY and CDR2 FYNNEI. CDR3 length: 13 residues. With V trimmed by 7 bases and J by 5 bases, 7 bases remained unmatched. The DNA of the CDR3 is TGTGCCAGCACGAGGGGGCCGGGGGAGACCCAGTACTTC. This encodes CASTRGPGETQYF.